A selection of T cell receptor beta chains follows, all from one sample in a study of blood T cell repertoires in COVID-19. Profiling relied on immunoSEQ multiplex PCR, and the TCRdb table lists in-frame clones only, not all of them. The sample yields under 300,000 clones, 89% seen once. What was sequenced was peripheral blood. These receptor sequences come from a man aged 45 to 65 with acute or convalescent COVID-19. The CDR3 runs from the conserved cysteine through the conserved F or W. The order of the fields is V gene, D gene, J gene, CDR3 DNA, CDR3 protein. The D gene is left open where the match is weak.

TRBV27	NA	TRBJ1-1	TGTGCCAGCAGTTCCGCCCACTCCACTGAAGCTTTCTTT	CASSSAHSTEAFF
TRBV5-4	NA	TRBJ1-1	TGTGCCAGCAGCCGCGGCAGGGACACTGAAGCTTTCTTT	CASSRGRDTEAFF
TRBV21-1	NA	TRBJ1-2	TGTGCCAGCAGCAAATTCTCCTGTGGCTACACCTTC	CASSKFSCGYTF
TRBV7-9	NA	TRBJ1-2	TGTGCCAGCAGCCTTGAACAGGCTATAAGGCACTATGGCTACACCTTC	CASSLEQAIRHYGYTF
TRBV12-3/TRBV12-4	NA	TRBJ2-5	TGTGCCAGCAGTGCCCGACTAGGGGAGACCCAGTACTTC	CASSARLGETQYF
TRBV28	NA	TRBJ1-6	TGTGCCAGCAGTTTACGTAATTCACCCCTCCACTTT	CASSLRNSPLHF
TRBV27	NA	TRBJ1-5	TGTGCCAGCAGCTGGAGTTATCAGCCCCAGCATTTT	CASSWSYQPQHF
TRBV11-2	TRBD1	TRBJ1-2	TGTGCCAGCAGCCTGGGGACAGGGTCCGGTGGCTACACCTTC	CASSLGTGSGGYTF
TRBV3-1/TRBV3-2	NA	TRBJ2-7	TGTGCCAGCAGCCAAGAGGGGAGGAACGAGCAGTACTTC	CASSQEGRNEQYF
TRBV14	NA	TRBJ1-1	TGTGCCAGCAGCCAATGGGGCCTGGGCGGCACTGAAGCTTTCTTT	CASSQWGLGGTEAFF
TRBV18	NA	TRBJ2-7	TGTGCCAGCTCACCATCCAGGGCCCACGAGCAGTACTTC	CASSPSRAHEQYF
TRBV9	TRBD1	TRBJ1-3	TGTGCCAGCAGCGACCCACAGGGGGGTGGAAACACCATATATTTT	CASSDPQGGGNTIYF
TRBV3-1/TRBV3-2	NA	TRBJ2-7	TGTGCCAGCAGCCAAGTAATCCACGAGCAGTACTTC	CASSQVIHEQYF
TRBV7-6	NA	TRBJ2-1	TGTGCCAGCAGCCCTAGGATGACCAATGAGCAGTTCTTC	CASSPRMTNEQFF
TRBV5-1	NA	TRBJ1-6	TGCGCCAGCAGCTTGAAACAAGATTCACCCCTCCACTTT	CASSLKQDSPLHF
TRBV7-9	TRBD1	TRBJ1-3	TGTGCCAGCAGCTTCCCACTCACACAGGGGGCTGAAAACACCATATATTTT	CASSFPLTQGAENTIYF
TRBV5-1	TRBD1	TRBJ2-7	TGCGCCAGCAGCTCCCAGGGCGGGACAGGGAAACCCTACGAGCAGTACTTC	CASSSQGGTGKPYEQYF
TRBV9	NA	TRBJ1-2	TGTGCCAGCAGCCGGGACTCCTCTAACTATGGCTACACCTTC	CASSRDSSNYGYTF